Listed here are 22 T cell receptor beta chains from one sample, sequenced in a study of shared clonotypes between healthy human individuals. TCRdb's table, derived via immunoSEQ multiplex PCR, lists solely in-frame clones and lacks some. The table shows 2 million to 2.5 million clones, with 80% to 95% occurring only once. What was sequenced was naive CD4+ T cells from PBMCs. Subset specified: CD45RA+ positively selected. The receptors stem from a man between 18 and 35 years old in good health. Some clones in this sample may be carry-over from other donors' samples.

The rearrangement joins TRBV30 to TRBJ2-3, with TRBD2 matching 9 bases. Germline lookup yields CDR1 GTSNPN and CDR2 SVGIG (reference sequence). This CDR3 is built from 15 residues. J lost 0 bases, V lost 2 bases, and 3 bases had no gene match. Written as DNA, the CDR3 is TGTGCCTGGAGTCGCACTAGCGGGAGCACAGATACGCAGTATTTT. It translates to CAWSRTSGSTDTQYF.

The J gene is TRBJ2-7, the V gene TRBV28; possibly TRBD1 or TRBD2 for D (6 bases each). This CDR3 comprises 14 residues. Trimming shortened V by 7 bases and J by 5 bases, and 18 bases separated the two germline ends. Germline V lookup: CDR1 MDHEN, CDR2 SYDVKM. CDR3: CASKSRGGFDEQYF. DNA for the CDR3: TGTGCCAGCAAGAGCAGGGGAGGTTTCGACGAGCAGTACTTC.

The chain is built from TRBV7-8 and TRBJ1-1, with D hard to call. V was clipped by 0 bases and J by 0 bases, with 8 bases between them. The CDR3 length is 15 residues. CDR1 SGHVS and CDR2 FQNEAQ come from the germline V gene. The CDR3 sequence: CASSLALAVNTEAFF. The DNA for the CDR3 is TGTGCCAGCAGCTTAGCGTTGGCGGTGAACACTGAAGCTTTCTTT.

J is TRBJ2-5 and V is TRBV7-9; a possible D gene is TRBD1 (6 bases). The germline V and J ends were trimmed by 5 bases and 4 bases, with 17 bases remaining between them. The germline V gene has CDR1 SEHNR and CDR2 FQNEAQ (reference sequence). The CDR3 covers 15 residues. CDR3 protein: CASSARQVGRETQYF. CDR3 bases: TGTGCCAGCAGCGCAAGACAGGTTGGGAGAGAGACCCAGTACTTC.

The chain recombines TRBV10-3 with TRBJ2-1; 8 positions agree with TRBD2. This CDR3 region has 17 residues. V gave up 3 bases and J gave up 4 bases; unmatched junction bases: 11. Germline loops: CDR1 ENHRY, CDR2 SYGVKD. DNA for the CDR3: TGTGCCATCAGTGATAGAGGCAGAGCGGGGGTATACAATGAGCAGTTCTTC. Its protein product is CAISDRGRAGVYNEQFF.

In DNA, the CDR3 is TGTGCTAGTGGTTTGGTAGGAACCGGGGAGCTGTTTTTT. This encodes CASGLVGTGELFF. V is TRBV12-5 and J is TRBJ2-2; D is uncertain. Trimming removed 0 bases from V and 5 bases from J, with 4 bases in between. The germline CDR1 and CDR2 sequences are LGHNT and FRNRAP. The CDR3 length is 13 residues. The variable domain in full, completed from reference TRBV12-5 and TRBJ2-2, reads DARVTQTPRHKVTEMGQEVTMRCQPILGHNTVFWYRQTMMQGLELLAYFRNRAPLDDSGMPKDRFSAEMPDATLATLKIQPSEPRDSAVYFCASGLVGTGELFFGEGSRLTVL.

The chain recombines TRBV27 with TRBJ2-3, with a possible D match to TRBD2 (5 bases). CDR3 length equals 14 residues. Germline CDR1 MNHEY, CDR2 SMNVEV (reference sequence). V lost 3 bases and J 2 bases, leaving 9 bases between the germline ends. CDR3: CASSFGVDTDTQYF. The DNA for the CDR3 is TGTGCCAGCAGTTTCGGGGTCGACACAGATACGCAGTATTTT.

About this clone: A read error may produce the germline difference seen at one junction end. The chain carries TRBV10-2 and TRBJ2-4; TRBD1 agrees at 7 bases. Looked up from germline, CDR1 is WSHSY and CDR2 is SAAADI. The CDR3 covers 13 residues. This CDR3 is CASSEVPDRSFHF. The CDR3 DNA reads as TGCGCCAGCAGTGAGGTACCGGACAGGTCCTTCCACTTC.

The CDR3, as DNA: TGCAGCGCCGAGGGGGGGGAAAAACTGTTTTTT. Translated, it gives CSAEGGEKLFF. The chain links TRBV29-1 to TRBJ1-4; tentatively, D is TRBD1 (6 bases). Germline V gene data show CDR1 as SQVTM and CDR2 as ANQGSEA. This CDR3 comprises 11 residues. Trimming took off 7 bases at V and 8 bases at J, with 11 bases between the two ends.

This chain connects TRBV7-8 to TRBJ1-5; D is undetermined. Per germline, CDR1 SGHVS and CDR2 FQNEAQ. This CDR3 has 14 residues. V was clipped by 7 bases and J by 3 bases, with 13 bases between them. In nucleotides, the CDR3 is TGTGCCAGCAACCATGGGGAGAACAATCAGCCCCAGCATTTT. This gives the protein CASNHGENNQPQHF. Together with reference TRBV7-8 and TRBJ1-5, the CDR3 gives the full variable domain: GAGVSQSPRYKVAKRGQDVALRCDPISGHVSLFWYQQALGQGPEFLTYFQNEAQLDKSGLPSDRFFAERPEGSVSTLKIQRTQQEDSAVYLCASNHGENNQPQHFGDGTRLSIL.

This chain links TRBV19 with TRBJ1-2; D possibly corresponds to TRBD1 (5 bases). With 6 bases removed from V and 4 bases from J, the gap between germline ends came to 15 bases. The CDR3 spans 14 residues. Germline V CDR1 and CDR2: LNHDA, SQIVND (reference sequence). The DNA of the CDR3 is TGTGCCAGTAGGGGACTGCACTCCGTCTATGGCTACACCTTC. This codes for CASRGLHSVYGYTF.

J is TRBJ1-1 and V is TRBV29-1, with D tentatively TRBD1 (5 bases). There are 12 residues in the CDR3. The germline gives CDR1 SQVTM, CDR2 ANQGSEA. V was trimmed by 2 bases and J by 4 bases, leaving 8 bases between them. DNA of the CDR3: TGCAGCGTTGAAAAGGGGAGCACTGAAGCTTTCTTT. Its protein product is CSVEKGSTEAFF.

The chain is built from TRBV28 and TRBJ2-2, with 10 positions matching TRBD1. V dropped 6 bases and J dropped 4; count of bases not matched to a gene: 5. CDR3 length equals 15 residues. Germline V lookup: CDR1 MDHEN, CDR2 SYDVKM. The CDR3 sequence: CASRDRGQPTGELFF. CDR3 coding DNA: TGTGCCAGCAGAGACAGGGGGCAGCCCACCGGGGAGCTGTTTTTT.

The chain joins TRBV29-1 to TRBJ1-5; D uncertain. CDR1 and CDR2 from the germline V gene are SQVTM and ANQGSEA. The CDR3 runs to 13 residues. The V and J ends lost 6 bases and 2 bases respectively, with 11 bases between them. As DNA, the CDR3 is TGCAGCGTCGCGGACGACGGCAATCAGCCCCAGCATTTT. Its protein is CSVADDGNQPQHF. The full variable domain, with the rest looked up from reference TRBV29-1 and TRBJ1-5, is SAVISQKPSRDICQRGTSLTIQCQVDSQVTMMFWYRQQPGQSLTLIATANQGSEATYESGFVIDKFPISRPNLTFSTLTVSNMSPEDSSIYLCSVADDGNQPQHFGDGTRLSIL.

V gene TRBV7-2 combines with J gene TRBJ2-7; no clear D gene. CDR1 and CDR2 from the germline V gene are SGHTA and FQGNSA. The CDR3 covers 13 residues. V was cut by 7 bases and J by 3 bases, with 13 bases left in between. Here the CDR3 DNA reads TGTGCCAGCACCAAACGATTCGGCTACGAGCAGTACTTC. It yields the protein CASTKRFGYEQYF.

The chain employs TRBV5-4 and TRBJ2-7, with D perhaps TRBD2 (6 bases). CDR1 SGHNT and CDR2 YYREEE come from the germline V gene (reference sequence). Trimming left V 0 bases short and J 3 bases short, with 13 bases between. The CDR3 totals 15 residues. As DNA, the CDR3 is TGTGCCAGCAGCTTGGGCGGGACGGCATACTACGAGCAGTACTTC. Its translation is CASSLGGTAYYEQYF.

The chain links TRBV9 to TRBJ2-3; D possibly corresponds to TRBD2 (6 bases). CDR3 length: 14 amino acids. V lost 0 bases to trimming and J lost 5 bases, with 10 bases between them. Germline CDR1 reads SGDLS; CDR2 reads YYNGEE. CDR3 sequence: CASSVAGVGDTQYF. For the CDR3, the DNA is TGTGCCAGCAGCGTAGCGGGAGTTGGAGATACGCAGTATTTT.

The chain couples TRBV11-3 to TRBJ1-4, with 9 bases lining up with TRBD1. Germline V gives CDR1 SGHNT, CDR2 YENEEA. The CDR3 covers 15 residues. The V and J ends lost 5 bases and 6 bases, in that order; junction bases with no gene match: 7. CDR3 bases: TGTGCCAGCAGCCCGAGGACAGGGGCGGATGAAAAACTGTTTTTT. Protein product: CASSPRTGADEKLFF.

The chain links TRBV5-1 to TRBJ1-1; TRBD1 matches 9 bases. There are 15 residues in the CDR3. After removal of 5 bases from V and 4 bases from J, the junction contained 9 bases not matched to a gene. Germline CDR1 is SGHRS and CDR2 is YFSETQ. The CDR3 DNA is TGCGCCAGCAGTTTTACAGGGGGCTCGAGCACTGAAGCTTTCTTT. This encodes CASSFTGGSSTEAFF.

The genes are TRBV7-2 and TRBJ2-7; 8 bases line up with TRBD1. J gave up 5 bases and V 1 base, and 10 bases lay outside the gene matches. Germline CDR1 reads SGHTA; CDR2 reads FQGNSA. The CDR3 spans 16 residues. The CDR3 sequence: CASSLVSGQGPNEQYF. The CDR3 region has the DNA TGTGCCAGCAGCTTAGTATCTGGACAGGGTCCCAACGAGCAGTACTTC.

This chain uses TRBV6-5 with TRBJ2-7, with TRBD1 as a possible D gene (6 bases). The germline gives CDR1 MNHEY, CDR2 SVGAGI. This CDR3 spans 15 amino acids. Trimming cost V 6 bases and J 4 bases, with 19 bases left between them. This chain's CDR3 is CASRTTLGQLYEQYF. DNA of the CDR3: TGTGCCAGCAGGACCACCCTTGGACAGTTATACGAGCAGTACTTC.

This chain links TRBV2 with TRBJ2-7; maybe TRBD1 (6 bases). CDR1 SNHLY and CDR2 FYNNEI come from the germline V gene. The CDR3 runs 12 residues. Trimming shortened V by 4 bases and J by 6 bases, and 10 bases separated the two germline ends. The CDR3 sequence: CASSGGLGEQYF. CDR3 in DNA: TGTGCCAGCAGTGGGGGGCTAGGCGAGCAGTACTTC.